This T cell receptor (beta chain) was documented in a study of T-cell reconstitution after alpha-beta-depleted transplantation in children. This clonotype came up many times. Unique molecular identifiers were incorporated during preparation of the TCRbeta library. Using its own MiXCR run on the PCR reads, TCRdb lists one record per CDR3 protein. This table holds about 190,000 distinct CDR3 sequences, more than 9.5% found once. Germline CDR1 and CDR2: LGHDT and YNNKEL (reference sequence). With V trimmed by 3 bases and J by 3 bases, 1 base remained unmatched. This CDR3 has 14 amino acids. The clonotype was recovered from a boy aged 2 to 10 with acute myeloid leukemia, due to receive a stem cell transplant. V usage is TRBV3-1 and J usage is TRBJ2-1, with TRBD2 identical over 8 bases. Material: PBMCs, obtained before TCRalphabeta/CD19-depleted stem cell transplant. The CDR3 bases are TGTGCCAGCAGCCACGCGGGGGGCTACAATGAGCAGTTCTTC. Residues: CASSHAGGYNEQFF.